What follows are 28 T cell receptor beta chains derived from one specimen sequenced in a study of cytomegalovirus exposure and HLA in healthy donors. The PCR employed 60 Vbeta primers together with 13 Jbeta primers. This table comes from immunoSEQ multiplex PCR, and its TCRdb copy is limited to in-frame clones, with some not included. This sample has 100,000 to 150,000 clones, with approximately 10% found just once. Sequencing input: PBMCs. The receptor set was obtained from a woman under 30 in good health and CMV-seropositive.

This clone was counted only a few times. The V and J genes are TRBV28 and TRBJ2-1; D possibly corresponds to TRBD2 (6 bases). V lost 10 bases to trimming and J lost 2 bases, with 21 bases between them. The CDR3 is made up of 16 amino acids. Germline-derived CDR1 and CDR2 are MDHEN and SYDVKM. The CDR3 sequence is CATSDPPASAYNEQFF. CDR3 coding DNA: TGTGCCACCTCAGACCCCCCGGCTAGCGCCTACAATGAGCAGTTCTTC. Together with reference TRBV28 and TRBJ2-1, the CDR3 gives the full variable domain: DVKVTQSSRYLVKRTGEKVFLECVQDMDHENMFWYRQDPGLGLRLIYFSYDVKMKEKGDIPEGYSVSREKKERFSLILESASTNQTSMYLCATSDPPASAYNEQFFGPGTRLTVL.

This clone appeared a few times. DNA for the CDR3: TGTGCCAGCACCAGGACAGGGACCTTTGGGGAGACCCAGTACTTC. This codes for CASTRTGTFGETQYF. The chain uses TRBV7-8 and TRBJ2-5; TRBD1 matches at 8 bases. This CDR3 region has 15 residues. In germline, CDR1 is SGHVS, CDR2 FQNEAQ. With 7 bases clipped from V and 5 bases from J, the junction kept 12 bases outside the gene matches.

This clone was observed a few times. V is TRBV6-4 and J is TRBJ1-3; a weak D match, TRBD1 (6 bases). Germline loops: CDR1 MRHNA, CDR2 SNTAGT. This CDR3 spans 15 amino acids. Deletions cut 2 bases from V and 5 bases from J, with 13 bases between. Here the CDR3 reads CASSDQQGIRNTIYF. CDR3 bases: TGTGCCAGCAGTGACCAACAGGGCATCCGAAACACCATATATTTT.

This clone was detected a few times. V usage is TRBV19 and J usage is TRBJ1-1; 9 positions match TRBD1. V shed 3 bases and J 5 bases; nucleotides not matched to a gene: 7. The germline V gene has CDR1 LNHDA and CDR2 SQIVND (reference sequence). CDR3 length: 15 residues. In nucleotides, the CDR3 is TGTGCCAGTAGTATCCTCGACAGGGGGGGGACTGAAGCTTTCTTT. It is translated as CASSILDRGGTEAFF.

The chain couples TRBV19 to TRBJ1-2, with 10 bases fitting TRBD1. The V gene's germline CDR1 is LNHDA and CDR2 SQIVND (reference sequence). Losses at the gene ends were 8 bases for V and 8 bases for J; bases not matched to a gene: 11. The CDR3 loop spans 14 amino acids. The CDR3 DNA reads TGTGCCAGTGCGTCGGGACAGGGGAGTGGCGGCTACACCTTC. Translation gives CASASGQGSGGYTF.

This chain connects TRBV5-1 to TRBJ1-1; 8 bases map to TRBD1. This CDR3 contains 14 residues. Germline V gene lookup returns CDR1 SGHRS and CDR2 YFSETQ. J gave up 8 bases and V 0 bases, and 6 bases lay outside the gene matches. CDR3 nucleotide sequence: TGCGCCAGCAGCTTGGATGTCAGGGGGCTGGAAGCTTTCTTT. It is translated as CASSLDVRGLEAFF.

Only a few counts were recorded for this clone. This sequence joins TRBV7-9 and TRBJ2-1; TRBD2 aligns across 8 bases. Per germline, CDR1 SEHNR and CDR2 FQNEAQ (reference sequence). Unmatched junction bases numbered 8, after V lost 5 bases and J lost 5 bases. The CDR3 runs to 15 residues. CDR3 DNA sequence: TGTGCCAGCAGCGTTCGTAGCGGGATAAACAATGAGCAGTTCTTC. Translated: CASSVRSGINNEQFF. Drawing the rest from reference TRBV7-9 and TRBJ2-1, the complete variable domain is DTGVSQNPRHKITKRGQNVTFRCDPISEHNRLYWYRQTLGQGPEFLTYFQNEAQLEKSRLLSDRFSAERPKGSFSTLEIQRTEQGDSAMYLCASSVRSGINNEQFFGPGTRLTVL.

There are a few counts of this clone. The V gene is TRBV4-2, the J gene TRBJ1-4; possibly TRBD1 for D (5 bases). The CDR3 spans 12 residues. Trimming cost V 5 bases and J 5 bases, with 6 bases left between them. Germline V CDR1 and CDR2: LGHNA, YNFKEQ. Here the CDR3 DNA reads TGTGCCAGCAGCGGGGCAAATGAAAAACTGTTTTTT. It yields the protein CASSGANEKLFF.

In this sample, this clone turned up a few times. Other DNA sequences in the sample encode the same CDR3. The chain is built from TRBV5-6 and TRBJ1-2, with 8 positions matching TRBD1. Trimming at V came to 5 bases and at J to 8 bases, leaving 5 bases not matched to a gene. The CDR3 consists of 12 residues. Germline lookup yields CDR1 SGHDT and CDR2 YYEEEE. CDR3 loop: CASSPGGYGYTF. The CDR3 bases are TGTGCCAGCAGTCCAGGGGGCTACGGCTACACCTTC.

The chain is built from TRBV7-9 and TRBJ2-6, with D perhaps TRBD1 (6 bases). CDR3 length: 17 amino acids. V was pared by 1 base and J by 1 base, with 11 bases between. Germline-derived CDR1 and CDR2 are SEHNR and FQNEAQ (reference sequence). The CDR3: CASSLVQGSSGANVLTF. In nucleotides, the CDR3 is TGTGCCAGCAGCTTAGTACAGGGCAGTTCTGGGGCCAACGTCCTGACTTTC.

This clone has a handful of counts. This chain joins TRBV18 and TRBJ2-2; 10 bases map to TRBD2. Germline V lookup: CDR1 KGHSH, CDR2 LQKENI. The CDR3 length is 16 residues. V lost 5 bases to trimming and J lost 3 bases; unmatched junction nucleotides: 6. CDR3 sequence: CASSERAGGHTGELFF. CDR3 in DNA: TGTGCCAGCTCAGAACGAGCGGGAGGGCACACCGGGGAGCTGTTTTTT.

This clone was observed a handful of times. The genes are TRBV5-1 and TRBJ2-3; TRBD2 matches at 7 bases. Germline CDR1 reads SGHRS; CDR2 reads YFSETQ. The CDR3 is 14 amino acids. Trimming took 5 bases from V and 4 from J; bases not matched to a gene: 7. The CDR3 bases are TGCGCCAGCAGTGGCGGGAGCTTCGCAGATACGCAGTATTTT. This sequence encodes CASSGGSFADTQYF.

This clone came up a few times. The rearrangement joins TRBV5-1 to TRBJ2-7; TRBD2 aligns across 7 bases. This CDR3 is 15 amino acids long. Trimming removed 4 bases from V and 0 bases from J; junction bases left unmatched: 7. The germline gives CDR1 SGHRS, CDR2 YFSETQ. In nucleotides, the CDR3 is TGCGCCAGCAGCCCCTGGGGGGGTAGCTCCTACGAGCAGTACTTC. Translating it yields CASSPWGGSSYEQYF.

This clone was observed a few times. As DNA, the CDR3 is TGTGCCAGCAGCACAGGGGCCCAATACGAGCAGTACTTC. It encodes CASSTGAQYEQYF. The rearrangement uses TRBV11-3 and TRBJ2-7; 7 bases line up with TRBD1. V shed 5 bases, J shed 4 bases, and the junction held 5 bases outside the gene matches. Germline CDR1 is SGHNT and CDR2 is YENEEA. The CDR3 loop spans 13 amino acids.

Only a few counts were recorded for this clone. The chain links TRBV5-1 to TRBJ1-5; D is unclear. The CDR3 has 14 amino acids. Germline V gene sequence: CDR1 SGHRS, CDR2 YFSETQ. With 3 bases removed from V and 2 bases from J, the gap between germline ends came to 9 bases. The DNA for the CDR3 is TGCGCCAGCAGCTCAGGTTTCGGCAATCAGCCCCAGCATTTT. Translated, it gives CASSSGFGNQPQHF.

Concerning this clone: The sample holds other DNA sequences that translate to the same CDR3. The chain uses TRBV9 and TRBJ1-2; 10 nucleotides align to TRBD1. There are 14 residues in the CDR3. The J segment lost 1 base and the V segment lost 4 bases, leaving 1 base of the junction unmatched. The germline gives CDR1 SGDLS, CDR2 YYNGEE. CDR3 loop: CASSRDRGNYGYTF. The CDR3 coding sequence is TGTGCCAGCAGCCGGGACAGGGGTAACTATGGCTACACCTTC.

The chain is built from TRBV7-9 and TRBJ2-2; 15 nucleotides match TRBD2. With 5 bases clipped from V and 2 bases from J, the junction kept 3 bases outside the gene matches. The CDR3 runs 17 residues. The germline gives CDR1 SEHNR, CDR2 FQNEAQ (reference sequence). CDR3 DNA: TGTGCCAGCAGCGGGACTAGCGGGAGGACAAACACCGGGGAGCTGTTTTTT. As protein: CASSGTSGRTNTGELFF.

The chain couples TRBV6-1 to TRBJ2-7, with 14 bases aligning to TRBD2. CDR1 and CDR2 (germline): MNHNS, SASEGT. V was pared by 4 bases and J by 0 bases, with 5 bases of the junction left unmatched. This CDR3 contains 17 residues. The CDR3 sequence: CASSGTSGRYSSYEQYF. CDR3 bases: TGTGCCAGCAGTGGGACTAGCGGGAGGTACAGCTCCTACGAGCAGTACTTC.

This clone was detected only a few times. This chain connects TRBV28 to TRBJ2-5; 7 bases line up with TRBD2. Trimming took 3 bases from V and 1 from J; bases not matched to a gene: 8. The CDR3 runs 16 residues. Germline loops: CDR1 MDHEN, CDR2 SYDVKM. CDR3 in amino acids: CASSLWEGRVQETQYF. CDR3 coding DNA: TGTGCCAGCAGTTTGTGGGAGGGCAGGGTCCAAGAGACCCAGTACTTC.

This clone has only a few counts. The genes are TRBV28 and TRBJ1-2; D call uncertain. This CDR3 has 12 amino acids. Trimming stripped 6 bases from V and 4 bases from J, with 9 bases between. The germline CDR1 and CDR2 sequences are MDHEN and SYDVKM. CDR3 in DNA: TGTGCCAGCAGCTTAAACATCTATGGCTACACCTTC. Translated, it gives CASSLNIYGYTF.

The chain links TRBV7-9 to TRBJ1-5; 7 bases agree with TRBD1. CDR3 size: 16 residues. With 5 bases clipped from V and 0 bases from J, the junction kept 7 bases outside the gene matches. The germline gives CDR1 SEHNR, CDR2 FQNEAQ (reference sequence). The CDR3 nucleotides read TGTGCCAGCAGCCCGGGAGGGACAGCTAGCAATCAGCCCCAGCATTTT. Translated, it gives CASSPGGTASNQPQHF.

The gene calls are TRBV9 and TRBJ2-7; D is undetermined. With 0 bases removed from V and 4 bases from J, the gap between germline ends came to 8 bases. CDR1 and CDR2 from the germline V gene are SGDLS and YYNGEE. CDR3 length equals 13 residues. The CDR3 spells CASSVGVGYEQYF. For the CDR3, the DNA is TGTGCCAGCAGCGTAGGAGTTGGTTACGAGCAGTACTTC.

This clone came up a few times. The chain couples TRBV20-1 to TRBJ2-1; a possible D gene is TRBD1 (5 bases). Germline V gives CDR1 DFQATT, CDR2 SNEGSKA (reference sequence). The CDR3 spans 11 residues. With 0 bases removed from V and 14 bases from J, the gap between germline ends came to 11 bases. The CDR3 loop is CSAREGLSEFF. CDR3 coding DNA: TGCAGTGCTAGAGAGGGGCTATCGGAGTTCTTC.

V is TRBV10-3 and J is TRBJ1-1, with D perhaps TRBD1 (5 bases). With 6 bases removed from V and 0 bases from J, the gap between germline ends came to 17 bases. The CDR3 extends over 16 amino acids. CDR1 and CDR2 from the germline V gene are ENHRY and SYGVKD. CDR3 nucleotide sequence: TGTGCCATCAGACCCCGGGGGGAGGGGTTGAACACTGAAGCTTTCTTT. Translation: CAIRPRGEGLNTEAFF.

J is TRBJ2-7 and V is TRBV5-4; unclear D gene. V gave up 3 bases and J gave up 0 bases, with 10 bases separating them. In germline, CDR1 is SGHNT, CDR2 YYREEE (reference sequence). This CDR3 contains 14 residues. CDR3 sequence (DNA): TGTGCCAGCAGCTCGGGTGGCCGCTCCTACGAGCAGTACTTC. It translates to CASSSGGRSYEQYF.

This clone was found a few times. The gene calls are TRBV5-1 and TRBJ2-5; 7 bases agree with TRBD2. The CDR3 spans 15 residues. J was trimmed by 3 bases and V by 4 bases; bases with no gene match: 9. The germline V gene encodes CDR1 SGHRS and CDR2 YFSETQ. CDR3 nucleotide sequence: TGCGCCAGCAGCGCCTCTAGAGGGAGGGAAGAGACCCAGTACTTC. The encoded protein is CASSASRGREETQYF.

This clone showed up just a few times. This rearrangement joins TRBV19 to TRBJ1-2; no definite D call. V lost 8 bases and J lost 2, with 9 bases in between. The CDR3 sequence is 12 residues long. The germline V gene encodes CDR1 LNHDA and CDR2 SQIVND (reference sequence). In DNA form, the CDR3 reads TGTGCCAGTCGAGCACTCAACTATGGCTACACCTTC. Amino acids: CASRALNYGYTF.

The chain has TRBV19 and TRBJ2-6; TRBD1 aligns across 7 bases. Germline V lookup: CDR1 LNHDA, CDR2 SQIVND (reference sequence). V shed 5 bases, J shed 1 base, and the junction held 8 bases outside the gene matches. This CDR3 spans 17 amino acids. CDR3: CASSLETGLSGANVLTF. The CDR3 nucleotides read TGTGCCAGTAGTCTCGAGACAGGGCTTTCTGGGGCCAACGTCCTGACTTTC.